This TCR beta chain stems from a study of blood T cells in healthy people across ages. This clonotype was counted a few times. The CDR3 runs to 16 residues. The germline V gene encodes CDR1 SGDLS and CDR2 YYNGEE. V was clipped by 2 bases and J by 6 bases; unmatched bases: 9. Next came a second PCR, run for roughly 7 to 12 cycles, which used a sample-barcoded 5' primer along with a J-beta primer mix. TCRdb itself ran the 5' RACE reads through MiXCR, one entry per CDR3 protein. The sample yields about 620,000 distinct CDR3 sequences, around a fifth seen once. The source is a man aged 65 to 79 in good health. The sequencing sample was made of blood. The chain employs TRBV9 and TRBJ2-3, with TRBD2 identical over 10 bases. The CDR3 loop reads CASSVTSGKNTDTQYF. The CDR3 nucleotides read TGTGCCAGCAGCGTCACTAGCGGGAAGAACACGGATACGCAGTATTTT.